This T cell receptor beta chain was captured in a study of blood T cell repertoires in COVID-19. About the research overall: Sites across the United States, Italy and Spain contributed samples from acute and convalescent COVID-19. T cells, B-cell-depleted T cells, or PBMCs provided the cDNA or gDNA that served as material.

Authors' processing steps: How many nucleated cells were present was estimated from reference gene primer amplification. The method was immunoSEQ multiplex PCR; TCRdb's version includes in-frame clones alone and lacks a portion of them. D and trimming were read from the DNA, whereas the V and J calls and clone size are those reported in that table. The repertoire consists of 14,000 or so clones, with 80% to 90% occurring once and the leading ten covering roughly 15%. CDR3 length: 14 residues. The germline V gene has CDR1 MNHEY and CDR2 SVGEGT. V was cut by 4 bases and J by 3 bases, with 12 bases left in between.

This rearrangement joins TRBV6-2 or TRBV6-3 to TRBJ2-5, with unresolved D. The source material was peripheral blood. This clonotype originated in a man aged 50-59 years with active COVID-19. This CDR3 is CASSSYDSKETQYF. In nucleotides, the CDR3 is TGTGCCAGCAGTTCGTACGACTCCAAAGAGACCCAGTACTTC.